This TCR beta chain appears in the sequencing data of a study of shared clonotypes between healthy human individuals. The study's findings and limits: With few donors, the genetic and exposure-history diversity represented was limited. The authors expected sequencing depth to affect clonotype sharing among donors.

This clone has only a few counts. Its target is unknown. Data came from immunoSEQ multiplex PCR; TCRdb stores just in-frame clones and leaves some out. The sample includes fewer than 600,000 clones, approximately 71% of them seen just once. The CDR3 totals 15 residues. The germline V gene encodes CDR1 SGHDT and CDR2 YYEEEE. The V end was cut by 0 bases, the J end by 1 base, with 9 bases between. The TCR originated in a middle-aged woman in good health. Some clones in this sample may be carry-over from other donors' samples. Sequences were obtained from PBMCs. The chain links TRBV5-6 to TRBJ2-3; no firm D call. This CDR3 reads CASSLVASGTDTQYF. Written as DNA, the CDR3 is TGTGCCAGCAGCTTGGTCGCCAGTGGCACAGATACGCAGTATTTT.